The clone carrying this TCR beta chain was seen once. The data are from a study of CD8 T cells in Susac syndrome. Multiple sclerosis controls were treatment-naive patients with stable or active relapsing-remitting disease. With random hexamers, reverse transcription was performed on about 0.5 to 1 ug of RNA. TCRdb re-called the immunoSEQ multiplex PCR reads with MiXCR, one entry per CDR3 protein. The sample lists 140,000 or so distinct CDR3 sequences, around 96% occurring once. The receptor comes from a human donor with multiple sclerosis. Sequenced material: CD4+ T cells from PBMCs.

The CDR3 protein is CASSPTPSRGTSSYNEQFF. The CDR3 nucleotides are TGCGCCAGCAGCCCCACCCCTTCCAGGGGGACGAGCTCCTACAATGAGCAGTTCTTC. This rearrangement joins TRBV4-1 to TRBJ2-1; 7 bases align to TRBD1. V lost 4 bases to trimming and J lost 0 bases; unmatched junction nucleotides: 15. CDR3 length: 19 amino acids. CDR1 is MGHRA, CDR2 YSYEKL, per germline.